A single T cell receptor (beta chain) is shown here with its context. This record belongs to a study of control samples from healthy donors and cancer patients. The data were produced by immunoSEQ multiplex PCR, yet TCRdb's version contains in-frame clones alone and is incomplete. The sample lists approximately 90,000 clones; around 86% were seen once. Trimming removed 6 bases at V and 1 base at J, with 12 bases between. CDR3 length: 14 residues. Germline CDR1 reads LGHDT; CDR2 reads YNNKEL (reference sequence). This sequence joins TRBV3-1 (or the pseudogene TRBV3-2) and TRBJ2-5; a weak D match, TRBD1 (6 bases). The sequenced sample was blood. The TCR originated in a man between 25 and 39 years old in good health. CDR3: CASRHTGPQETQYF. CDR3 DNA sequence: TGTGCCAGCAGACACACAGGGCCCCAAGAGACCCAGTACTTC.